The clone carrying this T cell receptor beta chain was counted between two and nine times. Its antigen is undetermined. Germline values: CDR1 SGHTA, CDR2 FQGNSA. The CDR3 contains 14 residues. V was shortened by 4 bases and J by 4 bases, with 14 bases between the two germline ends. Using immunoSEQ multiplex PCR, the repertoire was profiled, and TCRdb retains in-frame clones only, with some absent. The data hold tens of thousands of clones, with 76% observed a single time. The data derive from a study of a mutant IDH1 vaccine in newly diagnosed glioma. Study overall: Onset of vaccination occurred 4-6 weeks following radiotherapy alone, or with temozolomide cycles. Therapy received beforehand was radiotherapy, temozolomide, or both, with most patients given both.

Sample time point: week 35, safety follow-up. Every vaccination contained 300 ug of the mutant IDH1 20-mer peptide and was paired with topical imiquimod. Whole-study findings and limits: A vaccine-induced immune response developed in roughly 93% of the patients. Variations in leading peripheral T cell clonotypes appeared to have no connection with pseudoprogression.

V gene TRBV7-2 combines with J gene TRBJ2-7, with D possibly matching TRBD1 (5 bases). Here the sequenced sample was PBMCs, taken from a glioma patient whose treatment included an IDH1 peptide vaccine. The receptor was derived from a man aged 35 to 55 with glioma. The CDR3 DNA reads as TGTGCCAGCAGCTCAATCCAAGACAGTTACGAGCAGTACTTC. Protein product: CASSSIQDSYEQYF.